This T cell receptor beta chain emerged from a study of T cell responses to AZD1222 COVID-19 vaccine. The study, taken as a whole, reports: Without day 14 samples, only post-peak T cell repertoires were studied. CD4 TCRs covered the whole spike, strongest at regions 160-218 and 743-854. Of the AZD1222 recipients, only six or seven were seropositive at baseline.

Trimming took 1 base from V and 2 from J, leaving 17 bases between them. This CDR3 has 17 amino acids. Germline CDR1 and CDR2: SGDLS and YYNGEE. About this clone: What it recognizes is unknown.

Sequenced by immunoSEQ multiplex PCR; TCRdb stores in-frame clones only, minus some. The table lists roughly 150,000 clones, 80% to 90% of them singletons, with 6% to 8% in the top ten. The chain joins TRBV9 to TRBJ2-3; D remains ambiguous. This specimen was peripheral blood, taken on day 0 of AZD1222 vaccination. This TCR was sampled from an adult in good health. The CDR3 DNA is TGTGCCAGCAGCGTAAACCCCGACGTAGTCTACACAGATACGCAGTATTTT. Translated: CASSVNPDVVYTDTQYF.